Listed below are T cell receptor beta chains from one sample, sequenced in a study of control samples from healthy donors and cancer patients. Measured with immunoSEQ multiplex PCR; TCRdb has only the in-frame clones, and not every one. The table includes roughly 84,000 clones, roughly 90% detected once. Sequenced: blood. The source of these receptors is a man aged 50 to 59 in good health. Both conserved end residues are part of each CDR3. The order of the fields is clone size, D gene, V gene, J gene, CDR3 protein, CDR3 DNA. A D gene is named only where the DNA matches it firmly. Size values are once, few and many counts, or a class for expanded clones, and some rows have none.

>once|TRBD2|TRBV25-1|TRBJ2-7
CASTLGLADEQYF
TGTGCCAGCACCTTAGGACTAGCGGACGAGCAGTACTTC
>-|TRBD1|TRBV7-3|TRBJ1-1
CASSLISGGGTEAFF
TGTGCCAGCAGCTTAATTTCAGGGGGCGGCACTGAAGCTTTCTTT
>-|-|TRBV4-3|TRBJ1-1
CASSHQAGDTEAFF
TGCGCCAGCAGCCACCAGGCGGGGGACACTGAAGCTTTCTTT
>-|-|TRBV19|TRBJ2-6
CASSIDGEPGANVLTF
TGTGCCAGTAGTATAGATGGGGAGCCTGGGGCCAACGTCCTGACTTTC
>-|-|TRBV27|TRBJ2-7
CASSFGSDYEQYF
TGTGCCAGCAGTTTTGGCAGCGACTACGAGCAGTACTTC
>-|-|TRBV9|TRBJ2-7
CASSVLRAAGIYEQYF
TGTGCCAGCAGCGTATTAAGGGCCGCGGGTATCTACGAGCAGTACTTC
>few|TRBD1|TRBV6-2/TRBV6-3|TRBJ2-7
CASSRDRGLLYEQYF
TGTGCCAGCAGTCGGGACAGGGGTCTGCTCTACGAGCAGTACTTC
>-|-|TRBV12-3/TRBV12-4|TRBJ1-6
CASRITGNSPLHF
TGTGCCAGCAGGATAACGGGAAATTCACCCCTCCACTTT
>-|TRBD2|TRBV13|TRBJ2-3
CASSLGVGTSRSTDTQYF
TGTGCCAGCAGCTTAGGGGTGGGGACTAGCCGAAGCACAGATACGCAGTATTTT
>-|-|TRBV6-5|TRBJ2-5
CASTLGLSETQYF
TGTGCCAGCACCTTGGGGTTATCAGAGACCCAGTACTTC
>-|TRBD2|TRBV3-1/TRBV3-2|TRBJ2-3
CASSQDSRGGPDTQYF
TGTGCCAGCAGCCAAGACTCCCGCGGGGGACCAGATACGCAGTATTTT
>-|-|TRBV24-1|TRBJ2-5
CATSPSGLETQYF
TGTGCCACCAGTCCCTCGGGGTTAGAGACCCAGTACTTC
>-|TRBD2|TRBV3-1/TRBV3-2|TRBJ2-3
CASSQGSAGVYTDTQYF
TGTGCCAGCAGCCAAGGCAGCGCGGGGGTTTACACAGATACGCAGTATTTT
>-|-|TRBV11-2|TRBJ2-7
CASSLGARGEQYF
TGTGCCAGCAGCTTAGGGGCCCGCGGCGAGCAGTACTTC
>-|TRBD2|TRBV5-1|TRBJ2-7
CASSSTSGGAYEQYF
TGCGCCAGCAGCTCCACCTCGGGGGGGGCCTACGAGCAGTACTTC
>once|-|TRBV9|TRBJ1-2
CASGGRNYGYTF
TGTGCCAGCGGGGGCCGTAACTATGGCTACACCTTC
>-|TRBD2|TRBV27|TRBJ2-5
CASSSAGEETQYF
TGTGCCAGCAGTTCCGCGGGGGAAGAGACCCAGTACTTC